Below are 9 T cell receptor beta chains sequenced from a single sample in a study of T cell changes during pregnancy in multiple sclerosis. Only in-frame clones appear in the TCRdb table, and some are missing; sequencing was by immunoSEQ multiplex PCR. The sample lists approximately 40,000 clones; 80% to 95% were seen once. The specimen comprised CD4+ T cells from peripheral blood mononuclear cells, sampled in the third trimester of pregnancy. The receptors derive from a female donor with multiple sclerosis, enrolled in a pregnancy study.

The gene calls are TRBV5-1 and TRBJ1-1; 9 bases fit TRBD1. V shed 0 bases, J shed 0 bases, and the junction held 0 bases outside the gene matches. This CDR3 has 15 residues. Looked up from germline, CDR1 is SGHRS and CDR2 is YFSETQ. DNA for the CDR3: TGCGCCAGCAGCTTGGGACAGGGGGTGAACACTGAAGCTTTCTTT. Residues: CASSLGQGVNTEAFF. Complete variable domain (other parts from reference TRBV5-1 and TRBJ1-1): KAGVTQTPRYLIKTRGQQVTLSCSPISGHRSVSWYQQTPGQGLQFLFEYFSETQRNKGNFPGRFSGRQFSNSRSEMNVSTLELGDSALYLCASSLGQGVNTEAFFGQGTRLTVV.

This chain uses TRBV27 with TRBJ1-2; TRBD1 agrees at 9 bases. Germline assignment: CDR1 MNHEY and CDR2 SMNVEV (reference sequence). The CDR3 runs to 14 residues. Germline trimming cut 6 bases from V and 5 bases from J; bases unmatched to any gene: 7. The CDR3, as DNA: TGTGCCAGCAGCCTCTCGGGGACAGGGTATGGCTACACCTTC. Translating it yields CASSLSGTGYGYTF.

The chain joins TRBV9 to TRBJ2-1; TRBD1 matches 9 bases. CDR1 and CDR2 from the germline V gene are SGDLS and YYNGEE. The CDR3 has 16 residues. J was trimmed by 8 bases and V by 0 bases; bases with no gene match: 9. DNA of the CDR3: TGTGCCAGCAGCGTAGTCGGGACAGGGATTAGGCATGAGCAGTTCTTC. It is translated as CASSVVGTGIRHEQFF.

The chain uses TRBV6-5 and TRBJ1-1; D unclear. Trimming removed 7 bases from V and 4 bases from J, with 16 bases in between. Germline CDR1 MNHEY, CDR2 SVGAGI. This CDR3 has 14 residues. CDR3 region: CASTPGFRGTEAFF. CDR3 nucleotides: TGTGCCAGCACCCCCGGATTTCGGGGCACTGAAGCTTTCTTT.

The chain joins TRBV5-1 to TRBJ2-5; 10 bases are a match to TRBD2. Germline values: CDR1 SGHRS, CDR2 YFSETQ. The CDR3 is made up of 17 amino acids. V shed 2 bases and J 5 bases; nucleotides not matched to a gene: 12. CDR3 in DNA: TGCGCCAGCAGCTTAGTTTCTGGACTAGCGGTAGGGGAGACCCAGTACTTC. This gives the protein CASSLVSGLAVGETQYF.

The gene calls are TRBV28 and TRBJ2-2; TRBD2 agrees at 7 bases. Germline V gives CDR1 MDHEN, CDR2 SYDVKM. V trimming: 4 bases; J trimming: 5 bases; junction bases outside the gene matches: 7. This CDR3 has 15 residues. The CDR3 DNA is TGTGCCAGCAGTTCCTCCGGGACTATAACCGGGGAGCTGTTTTTT. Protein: CASSSSGTITGELFF.

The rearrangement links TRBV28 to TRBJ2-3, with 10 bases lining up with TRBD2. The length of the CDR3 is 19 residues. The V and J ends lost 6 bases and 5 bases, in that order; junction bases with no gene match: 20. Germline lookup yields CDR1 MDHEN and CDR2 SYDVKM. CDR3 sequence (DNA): TGTGCCAGCAGCCCCACCCCTCTGTGGAGCGGGAGGGCCGTAGATACGCAGTATTTT. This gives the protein CASSPTPLWSGRAVDTQYF.

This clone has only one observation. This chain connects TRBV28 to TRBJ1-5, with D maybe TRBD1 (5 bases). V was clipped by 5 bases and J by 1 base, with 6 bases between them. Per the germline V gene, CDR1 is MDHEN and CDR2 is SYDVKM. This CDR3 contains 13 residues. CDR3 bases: TGTGCCAGCAGTCCAGGGAGCAATCAGCCCCAGCATTTT. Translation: CASSPGSNQPQHF.

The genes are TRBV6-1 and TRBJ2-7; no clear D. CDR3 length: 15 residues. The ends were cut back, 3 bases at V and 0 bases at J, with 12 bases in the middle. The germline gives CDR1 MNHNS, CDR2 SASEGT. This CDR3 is CASSDEPFSSYEQYF. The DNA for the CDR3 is TGTGCCAGCAGTGACGAGCCTTTTAGCTCCTACGAGCAGTACTTC.